These T cell receptor beta chains were read from a single sample in a study of cytomegalovirus exposure and HLA in healthy donors. TCRdb's table, derived via immunoSEQ multiplex PCR, lists solely in-frame clones and lacks some. The data show 170,000 or so clones, 85% seen once. Sequencing was performed on PBMCs. These receptors originate from a man younger than 35 in good health and CMV-seropositive. The CDR3 runs from the conserved cysteine through the conserved F or W. A D gene is named only where the DNA matches it firmly. Rows may omit the clone size; those that give it use once, few, many or a size class.

CASSSRTGMAYEQYF TGTGCCAGCAGCTCCCGGACAGGGATGGCCTACGAGCAGTACTTC TRBD1 NA TRBJ2-7 TRBV5-5
CASSEALAYNEQFF TGCGCCAGCAGTGAAGCACTAGCTTACAATGAGCAGTTCTTC NA NA TRBJ2-1 TRBV10-2
CAWVLDGTEAFF TGTGCCTGGGTTCTAGACGGGACTGAAGCTTTCTTT NA NA TRBJ1-1 TRBV30
CASSRDRGAYEQYF TGCGCCAGCAGCCGAGACAGGGGGGCTTACGAGCAGTACTTC TRBD1 NA TRBJ2-7 TRBV5-1
CASSPPNPKGGKLFF TGTGCCAGCTCACCACCGAATCCAAAAGGGGGAAAACTGTTTTTT NA NA TRBJ1-4 TRBV18
CAWSSGSAYEQYF TGTGCCTGGAGCTCAGGTTCGGCCTACGAGCAGTACTTC NA NA TRBJ2-7 TRBV30
CASSLIGQGQNEQFF TGTGCCAGCAGTTTAATCGGACAGGGGCAGAATGAGCAGTTCTTC TRBD1 NA TRBJ2-1 TRBV27
CASSAYRGLDSGNTIYF TGTGCCAGCAGTGCCTACAGGGGGCTGGATTCTGGAAACACCATATATTTT TRBD1 NA TRBJ1-3 TRBV6-1
CAWSVLIGTGLAEQFF TGTGCCTGGAGTGTCCTTATAGGGACAGGGTTGGCTGAGCAGTTCTTC TRBD1 NA TRBJ2-1 TRBV30
CASSERAGPSNQPQHF TGTGCCAGCAGTGAAAGGGCAGGGCCCAGCAATCAGCCCCAGCATTTT NA few TRBJ1-5 TRBV6-1
CAWSTGYYGYTF TGTGCCTGGAGTACAGGGTACTATGGCTACACCTTC NA few TRBJ1-2 TRBV30
CASRPPGLGSEQFF TGCGCCAGCAGACCACCGGGACTAGGGTCCGAGCAGTTCTTC TRBD2 NA TRBJ2-1 TRBV4-1
CASSLDSATGELFF TGTGCCAGCAGCTTGGACTCAGCCACCGGGGAGCTGTTTTTT NA NA TRBJ2-2 TRBV11-2
CASIKGDAGGETQYF TGTGCCAGCATTAAGGGGGATGCTGGTGGGGAGACCCAGTACTTC NA once TRBJ2-5 TRBV28
CASSYSGQYQETQYF TGTGCCAGCAGTTACTCGGGACAGTACCAAGAGACCCAGTACTTC TRBD1 once TRBJ2-5 TRBV6-5
CASRWGPGANVLTF TGTGCCAGCAGGTGGGGGCCTGGGGCCAACGTCCTGACTTTC NA NA TRBJ2-6 TRBV5-8
CASSFLWLAGLSPGYNEQFF TGTGCCAGCAGTTTTCTCTGGCTAGCGGGACTTTCGCCCGGGTACAATGAGCAGTTCTTC TRBD2 few TRBJ2-1 TRBV28